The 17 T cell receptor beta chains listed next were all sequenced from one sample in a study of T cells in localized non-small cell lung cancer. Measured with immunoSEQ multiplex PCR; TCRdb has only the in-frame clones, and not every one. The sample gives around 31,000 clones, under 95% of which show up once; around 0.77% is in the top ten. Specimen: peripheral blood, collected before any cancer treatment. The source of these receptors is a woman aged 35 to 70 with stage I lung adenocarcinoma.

The CDR3 here is CASRSGTGTNQPQHF. As DNA, the CDR3 is TGTGCCAGTAGGAGTGGGACAGGGACCAATCAGCCCCAGCATTTT. The genes are TRBV19 and TRBJ1-5; TRBD1 matches 9 bases. CDR1 and CDR2 from the germline V gene are LNHDA and SQIVND (reference sequence). The J segment lost 3 bases and the V segment lost 6 bases, leaving 6 bases of the junction unmatched. This CDR3 is built from 15 residues.

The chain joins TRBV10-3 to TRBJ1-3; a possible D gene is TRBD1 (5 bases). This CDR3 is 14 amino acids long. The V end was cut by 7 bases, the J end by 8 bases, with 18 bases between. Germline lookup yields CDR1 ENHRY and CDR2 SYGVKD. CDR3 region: CAITRDFTRDTIYF. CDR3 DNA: TGTGCCATCACCCGGGACTTCACGAGGGACACCATATATTTT.

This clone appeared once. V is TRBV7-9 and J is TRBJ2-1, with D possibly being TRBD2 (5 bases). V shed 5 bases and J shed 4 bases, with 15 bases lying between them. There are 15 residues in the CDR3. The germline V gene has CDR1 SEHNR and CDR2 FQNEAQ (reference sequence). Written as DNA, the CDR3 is TGTGCCAGCAGCCCGGGAAGCGGACCTTACAATGAGCAGTTCTTC. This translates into CASSPGSGPYNEQFF.

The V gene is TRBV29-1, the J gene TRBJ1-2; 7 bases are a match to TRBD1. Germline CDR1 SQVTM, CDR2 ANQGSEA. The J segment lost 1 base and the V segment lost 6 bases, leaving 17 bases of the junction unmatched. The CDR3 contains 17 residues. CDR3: CSVVDTQQGMNNYGYTF. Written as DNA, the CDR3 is TGCAGCGTCGTAGACACCCAACAGGGGATGAATAACTATGGCTACACCTTC.

CDR3 region: CASSLAVRTVRANVLTF. CDR3 sequence (DNA): TGTGCCAGCAGCTTAGCCGTACGGACAGTAAGGGCCAACGTCCTGACTTTC. The rearrangement links TRBV11-2 to TRBJ2-6; D might be TRBD1 (6 bases). Germline CDR1 SGHAT, CDR2 FQNNGV. The CDR3 has 17 residues. Trimming removed 1 base from V and 5 bases from J, with 15 bases in between.

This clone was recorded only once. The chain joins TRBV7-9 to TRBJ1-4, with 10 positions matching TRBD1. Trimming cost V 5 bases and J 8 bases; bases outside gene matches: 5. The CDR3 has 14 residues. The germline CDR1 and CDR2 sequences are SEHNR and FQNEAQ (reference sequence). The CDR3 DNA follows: TGTGCCAGCAGCCGACAGGGGGCAAGAGAAAAACTGTTTTTT. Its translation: CASSRQGAREKLFF. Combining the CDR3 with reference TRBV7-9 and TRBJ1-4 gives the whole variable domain DTGVSQNPRHKITKRGQNVTFRCDPISEHNRLYWYRQTLGQGPEFLTYFQNEAQLEKSRLLSDRFSAERPKGSFSTLEIQRTEQGDSAMYLCASSRQGAREKLFFGSGTQLSVL.

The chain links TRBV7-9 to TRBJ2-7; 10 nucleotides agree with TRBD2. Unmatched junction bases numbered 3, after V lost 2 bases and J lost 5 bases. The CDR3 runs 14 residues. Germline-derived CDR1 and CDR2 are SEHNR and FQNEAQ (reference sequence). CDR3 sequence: CASSLTTSGNEQYF. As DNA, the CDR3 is TGTGCCAGCAGCTTAACTACTAGCGGGAACGAGCAGTACTTC.

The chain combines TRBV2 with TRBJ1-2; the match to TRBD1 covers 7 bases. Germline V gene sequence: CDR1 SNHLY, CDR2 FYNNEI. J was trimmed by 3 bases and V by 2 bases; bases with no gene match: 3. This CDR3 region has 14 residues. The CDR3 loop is CASSERGRDYGYTF. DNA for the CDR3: TGTGCCAGCAGTGAAAGGGGGCGCGACTATGGCTACACCTTC.

CDR3 amino acids: CASIPQGAAGWNTEAFF. The CDR3 DNA reads as TGTGCCAGCATACCCCAGGGGGCGGCGGGCTGGAACACTGAAGCTTTCTTT. J is TRBJ1-1 and V is TRBV27, with 8 bases lining up with TRBD1. This CDR3 region has 17 residues. The trim removed 7 bases at V and 1 base at J, leaving 14 bases unmatched. Per the germline V gene, CDR1 is MNHEY and CDR2 is SMNVEV (reference sequence).

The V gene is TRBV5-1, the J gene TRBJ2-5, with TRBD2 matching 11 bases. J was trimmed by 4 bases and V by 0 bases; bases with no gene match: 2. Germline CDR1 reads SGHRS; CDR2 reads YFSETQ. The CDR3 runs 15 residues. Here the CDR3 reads CASSLGLAGSETQYF. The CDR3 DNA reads TGCGCCAGCAGCTTGGGACTAGCGGGGTCAGAGACCCAGTACTTC.

The CDR3 DNA follows: TGTGCCAGCAGCCAAAGGGGAAAAGTGAACACTGAAGCTTTCTTT. Translated: CASSQRGKVNTEAFF. The V and J genes are TRBV7-9 and TRBJ1-1, with D tentatively TRBD1 (5 bases). CDR1 and CDR2 (germline): SEHNR, FQNEAQ (reference sequence). The germline V and J ends were trimmed by 5 bases and 0 bases, with 13 bases remaining between them. There are 15 residues in the CDR3.

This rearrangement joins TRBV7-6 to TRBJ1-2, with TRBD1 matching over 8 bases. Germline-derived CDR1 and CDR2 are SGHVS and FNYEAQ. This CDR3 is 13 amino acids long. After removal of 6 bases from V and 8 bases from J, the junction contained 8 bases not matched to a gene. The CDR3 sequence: CASSRTGGGGYTF. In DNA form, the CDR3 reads TGTGCCAGCAGTCGTACAGGGGGTGGAGGCTACACCTTC. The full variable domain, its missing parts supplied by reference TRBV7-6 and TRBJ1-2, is GAGVSQSPRYKVTKRGQDVALRCDPISGHVSLYWYRQALGQGPEFLTYFNYEAQQDKSGLPNDRFSAERPEGSISTLTIQRTEQRDSAMYRCASSRTGGGGYTFGSGTRLTVV.

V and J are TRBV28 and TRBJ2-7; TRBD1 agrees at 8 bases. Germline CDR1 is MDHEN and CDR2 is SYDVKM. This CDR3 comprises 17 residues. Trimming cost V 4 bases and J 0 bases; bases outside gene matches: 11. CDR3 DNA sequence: TGTGCCAGCAGTTCCGGGACAGGTTTTCAAGGCTCCTACGAGCAGTACTTC. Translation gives CASSSGTGFQGSYEQYF. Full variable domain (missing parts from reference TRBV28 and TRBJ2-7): DVKVTQSSRYLVKRTGEKVFLECVQDMDHENMFWYRQDPGLGLRLIYFSYDVKMKEKGDIPEGYSVSREKKERFSLILESASTNQTSMYLCASSSGTGFQGSYEQYFGPGTRLTVT.

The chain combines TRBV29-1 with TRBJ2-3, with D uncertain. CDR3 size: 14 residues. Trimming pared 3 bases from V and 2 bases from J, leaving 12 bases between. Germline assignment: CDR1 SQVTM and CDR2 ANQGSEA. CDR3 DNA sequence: TGCAGCGTTGATCTGGGCAGAACCACAGATACGCAGTATTTT. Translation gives CSVDLGRTTDTQYF.

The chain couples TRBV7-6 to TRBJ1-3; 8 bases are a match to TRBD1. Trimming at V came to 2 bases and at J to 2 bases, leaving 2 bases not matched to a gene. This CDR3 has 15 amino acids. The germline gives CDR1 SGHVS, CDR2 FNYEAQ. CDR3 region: CASSLRDRTGNTIYF. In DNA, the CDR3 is TGTGCCAGCAGCTTAAGGGACAGGACTGGAAACACCATATATTTT.

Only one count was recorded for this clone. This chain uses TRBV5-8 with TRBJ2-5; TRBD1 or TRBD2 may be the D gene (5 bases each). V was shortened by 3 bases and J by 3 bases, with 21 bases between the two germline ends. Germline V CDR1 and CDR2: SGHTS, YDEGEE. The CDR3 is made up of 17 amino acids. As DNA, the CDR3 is TGTGCCAGCAGCTACTTTACCGGGGCGTCGACAAAAGAGACCCAGTACTTC. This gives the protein CASSYFTGASTKETQYF.

CDR3 protein: CASRPGVKTEAFF. DNA for the CDR3: TGTGCCAGCAGACCAGGGGTCAAGACTGAAGCTTTCTTT. The chain is built from TRBV7-9 and TRBJ1-1; D might be TRBD1 (6 bases). The germline V and J ends were trimmed by 6 bases and 5 bases, with 13 bases remaining between them. In germline, CDR1 is SEHNR, CDR2 FQNEAQ (reference sequence). CDR3 length equals 13 residues.